The 18 T cell receptor beta chains below come from one sample, sequenced in a study of control samples from healthy donors and cancer patients. Measured with immunoSEQ multiplex PCR; TCRdb has only the in-frame clones, and not every one. The sample yields tens of thousands of clones, over 65% seen once. The source material was blood. These receptors came from a man aged 45 to 65 in good health.

The chain employs TRBV3-1 (or the pseudogene TRBV3-2) and TRBJ2-3; 11 nucleotides match TRBD2. The V segment lost 5 bases and the J segment 7 bases; nucleotides outside the gene matches: 8. The CDR3 consists of 15 residues. Germline V CDR1 and CDR2: LGHDT, YNNKEL (reference sequence). The CDR3 DNA sequence: TGTGCCAGCAGCACAACTAGCGGGAGTGGGAATACGCAGTATTTT. This translates into CASSTTSGSGNTQYF.

The V gene is TRBV20-1, the J gene TRBJ2-7; D call uncertain. The germline V gene encodes CDR1 DFQATT and CDR2 SNEGSKA (reference sequence). The CDR3 has 11 amino acids. Trimming removed 2 bases at V and 4 bases at J, with 6 bases between. CDR3 region: CSARNSYEQYF. DNA for the CDR3: TGCAGTGCTAGAAACAGTTACGAGCAGTACTTC.

The chain recombines TRBV21-1 with TRBJ2-7; the table calls TRBD2, which could not be checked here. TRBV21-1 is classified as a pseudogene. CDR3 length: 13 residues. The CDR3 protein is CASSKARSYEQYF. The CDR3 DNA is TGTGCCAGCAGCAAAGCGCGGTCGTACGAGCAGTACTTC.

The rearrangement links TRBV7-2 to TRBJ2-1, with D possibly matching TRBD2 (5 bases). V lost 2 bases and J 3 bases, leaving 8 bases between the germline ends. The CDR3 is made up of 14 amino acids. Looked up from germline, CDR1 is SGHTA and CDR2 is FQGNSA. The CDR3 is CASSLYGLYNEQFF. CDR3 DNA: TGTGCCAGCAGCTTATACGGACTCTACAATGAGCAGTTCTTC. The full variable domain, completed using reference TRBV7-2 and TRBJ2-1, is GAGVSQSPSNKVTEKGKDVELRCDPISGHTALYWYRQSLGQGLEFLIYFQGNSAPDKSGLPSDRFSAERTGGSVSTLTIQRTQQEDSAVYLCASSLYGLYNEQFFGPGTRLTVL.

The genes are TRBV5-6 and TRBJ1-2; no clear D gene. The CDR3 loop spans 14 amino acids. CDR1 and CDR2 (germline): SGHDT, YYEEEE. V was trimmed by 2 bases and J by 0 bases, leaving 8 bases between them. CDR3 loop: CASSFGVANYGYTF. CDR3 nucleotide sequence: TGTGCCAGCAGCTTTGGGGTGGCTAACTATGGCTACACCTTC.

This rearrangement joins TRBV4-2 to TRBJ1-5; D not resolved. Germline V gene lookup returns CDR1 LGHNA and CDR2 YNFKEQ. This CDR3 comprises 13 residues. V shed 1 base and J shed 4 bases, with 5 bases lying between them. CDR3: CASSQGSNQPQHF. CDR3 sequence (DNA): TGTGCCAGCAGCCAAGGTTCGAATCAGCCCCAGCATTTT.

The V and J genes are TRBV2 and TRBJ2-3; 7 bases fit TRBD1. CDR3 length: 13 residues. V was pared by 7 bases and J by 2 bases, with 3 bases of the junction left unmatched. From germline, CDR1 is SNHLY and CDR2 FYNNEI. The CDR3 loop is CASKGQSTDTQYF. CDR3 nucleotides: TGTGCCAGCAAGGGACAGTCCACAGATACGCAGTATTTT.

The chain employs TRBV6-5 and TRBJ2-2, with unresolved D. The V and J ends lost 1 base and 7 bases respectively, with 7 bases between them. Germline CDR1 reads MNHEY; CDR2 reads SVGAGI. The CDR3 covers 13 residues. Written as DNA, the CDR3 is TGTGCCAGCAGTTACTTTGGAGACGGGGAGCTGTTTTTT. Encoded protein: CASSYFGDGELFF.

The sample holds a few counts of this clone. The V call is TRBV29-1, the J call TRBJ1-2, with D perhaps TRBD1 (5 bases). The CDR3 is 12 amino acids. The V gene's germline CDR1 is SQVTM and CDR2 ANQGSEA. V lost 5 bases and J 7 bases, leaving 14 bases between the germline ends. DNA of the CDR3: TGCAGCGTTCCGCAGGGTTGGGGTGGCTACACCTTC. Translated: CSVPQGWGGYTF.

This clone was seen repeatedly, ten times or more. The chain recombines TRBV6-4 with TRBJ1-6; D gene unclear. Trimming took off 5 bases at V and 5 bases at J, with 7 bases between the two ends. The germline V gene has CDR1 MRHNA and CDR2 SNTAGT. The CDR3 length is 13 residues. CDR3 in amino acids: CASSNGDNSPLHF. The CDR3 region has the DNA TGTGCCAGCAGTAACGGAGATAATTCACCCCTCCACTTT.

V and J are TRBV18 and TRBJ2-1; 7 bases align to TRBD1. The V segment lost 0 bases and the J segment 0 bases; nucleotides outside the gene matches: 14. Per germline, CDR1 KGHSH and CDR2 LQKENI. The CDR3 sequence is 20 residues long. This CDR3 reads CASSPPTGVGTTRSYNEQFF. The DNA of the CDR3 is TGTGCCAGCTCACCACCTACAGGGGTGGGGACAACTCGCTCCTACAATGAGCAGTTCTTC.

The rearrangement joins TRBV19 to TRBJ2-5; D might be TRBD1 (6 bases). Germline CDR1 and CDR2: LNHDA and SQIVND (reference sequence). This CDR3 comprises 14 residues. V was cut by 3 bases and J by 3 bases, with 11 bases left in between. The DNA for the CDR3 is TGTGCCAGTAGTATTGGGGGCGGTAAAGAGACCCAGTACTTC. As protein: CASSIGGGKETQYF. Full variable domain (outside the CDR3, taken from reference TRBV19 and TRBJ2-5): DGGITQSPKYLFRKEGQNVTLSCEQNLNHDAMYWYRQDPGQGLRLIYYSQIVNDFQKGDIAEGYSVSREKKESFPLTVTSAQKNPTAFYLCASSIGGGKETQYFGPGTRLLVL.

The gene calls are TRBV5-1 and TRBJ2-7; D ambiguous. Germline V gene data show CDR1 as SGHRS and CDR2 as YFSETQ. V was trimmed by 4 bases and J by 4 bases, leaving 12 bases between them. The CDR3 runs to 13 residues. CDR3 nucleotides: TGCGCCAGCAGCCCACAGACCGAATACGAGCAGTACTTC. It encodes CASSPQTEYEQYF.

The chain has TRBV7-8 and TRBJ2-7; a possible D gene is TRBD1 (6 bases). Germline CDR1 reads SGHVS; CDR2 reads FQNEAQ. Trimming shortened V by 5 bases and J by 0 bases, and 14 bases separated the two germline ends. This CDR3 spans 15 amino acids. CDR3 in DNA: TGTGCCAGCAGCCTCCGGGACAACCCCTCCTACGAGCAGTACTTC. The encoded protein is CASSLRDNPSYEQYF. Filled out from reference TRBV7-8 and TRBJ2-7, the complete variable domain reads GAGVSQSPRYKVAKRGQDVALRCDPISGHVSLFWYQQALGQGPEFLTYFQNEAQLDKSGLPSDRFFAERPEGSVSTLKIQRTQQEDSAVYLCASSLRDNPSYEQYFGPGTRLTVT.

The chain carries TRBV30 and TRBJ1-1; D unclear. V lost 6 bases and J lost 0, with 14 bases in between. The CDR3 sequence is 14 residues long. CDR1 is GTSNPN and CDR2 is SVGIG in the germline V gene (reference sequence). CDR3 protein: CACEAGIMNTEAFF. CDR3 in DNA: TGTGCCTGTGAAGCGGGGATTATGAACACTGAAGCTTTCTTT.

The chain joins TRBV19 to TRBJ2-5; D remains unclear. The germline CDR1 and CDR2 sequences are LNHDA and SQIVND (reference sequence). V lost 3 bases, J lost 4 bases, and 12 bases lay in between. The CDR3 spans 14 residues. The CDR3, as DNA: TGTGCCAGTAGTATTAGTACGGTTGGAGAGACCCAGTACTTC. Translating it yields CASSISTVGETQYF.

V and J are TRBV27 and TRBJ2-3; no clear D gene. The CDR3 has 14 residues. The V and J ends lost 6 bases and 6 bases respectively, with 16 bases between them. Per the germline V gene, CDR1 is MNHEY and CDR2 is SMNVEV (reference sequence). The CDR3 reads CASRLNNQKDTQYF. CDR3 coding DNA: TGTGCCAGCAGACTTAACAACCAAAAGGATACGCAGTATTTT.

The rearrangement links TRBV3-1 (or the pseudogene TRBV3-2) to TRBJ1-4; 7 bases align to TRBD1. After removal of 3 bases from V and 4 bases from J, the junction contained 5 bases not matched to a gene. Germline values: CDR1 LGHDT, CDR2 YNNKEL (reference sequence). The CDR3 is 15 residues long. The CDR3 DNA follows: TGTGCCAGCAGCCAGACCGGGACAGATAATGAAAAACTGTTTTTT. It translates to CASSQTGTDNEKLFF.